A single sample is the source of the 2 T cell receptor beta chains below, sequenced in a study of response to subunit inactivated influenza vaccine. Via MiXCR, TCRdb re-called the RT-PCR reads, giving one row per CDR3 protein. The data contain about 570,000 distinct CDR3 sequences, 11% of them singletons. These data were likewise used in another study, on T cells expressing NK-cell markers. That study reports: With UMIs, 5'RACE template switching was used to make TCR beta cDNA.

Source: PBMCs from blood, taken on the day of vaccination. The receptors come from a man aged 45 to 65 who received an inactivated influenza vaccine.

The V call is TRBV4-2, the J call TRBJ2-3; 12 bases line up with TRBD1. The CDR3 runs to 16 residues. Germline V lookup: CDR1 LGHNA, CDR2 YNFKEQ. Trimming removed 4 bases from V and 5 bases from J; junction bases left unmatched: 7. CDR3 DNA: TGTGCCAGCAGCCGACCGGGACAGGGGGCTGGAGATACGCAGTATTTT. Amino acids: CASSRPGQGAGDTQYF.

This clonotype was counted many times. The rearrangement joins TRBV28 to TRBJ1-2; D is ambiguous. The germline gives CDR1 MDHEN, CDR2 SYDVKM. The V end lost 2 bases, the J end lost 8 bases, and 12 bases lay between the germline ends. This CDR3 contains 13 residues. The CDR3 sequence: CASSLGSYEGYTF. For the CDR3, the DNA is TGTGCCAGCAGTTTAGGGTCATACGAGGGCTACACCTTC.